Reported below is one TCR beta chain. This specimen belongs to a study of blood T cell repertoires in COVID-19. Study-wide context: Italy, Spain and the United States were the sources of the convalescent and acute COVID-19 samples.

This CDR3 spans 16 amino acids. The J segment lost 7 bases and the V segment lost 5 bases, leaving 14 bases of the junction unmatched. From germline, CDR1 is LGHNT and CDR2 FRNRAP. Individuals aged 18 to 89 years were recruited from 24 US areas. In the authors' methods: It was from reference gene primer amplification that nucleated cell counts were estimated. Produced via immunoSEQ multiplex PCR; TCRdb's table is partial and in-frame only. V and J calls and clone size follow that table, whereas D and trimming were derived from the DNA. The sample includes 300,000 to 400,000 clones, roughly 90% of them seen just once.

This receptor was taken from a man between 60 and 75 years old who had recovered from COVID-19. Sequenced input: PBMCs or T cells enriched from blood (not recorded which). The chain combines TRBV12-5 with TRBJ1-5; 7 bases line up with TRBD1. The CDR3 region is CASGKNVNQGGQPQHF. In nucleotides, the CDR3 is TGTGCTAGTGGTAAAAACGTTAACCAGGGGGGACAGCCCCAGCATTTT.